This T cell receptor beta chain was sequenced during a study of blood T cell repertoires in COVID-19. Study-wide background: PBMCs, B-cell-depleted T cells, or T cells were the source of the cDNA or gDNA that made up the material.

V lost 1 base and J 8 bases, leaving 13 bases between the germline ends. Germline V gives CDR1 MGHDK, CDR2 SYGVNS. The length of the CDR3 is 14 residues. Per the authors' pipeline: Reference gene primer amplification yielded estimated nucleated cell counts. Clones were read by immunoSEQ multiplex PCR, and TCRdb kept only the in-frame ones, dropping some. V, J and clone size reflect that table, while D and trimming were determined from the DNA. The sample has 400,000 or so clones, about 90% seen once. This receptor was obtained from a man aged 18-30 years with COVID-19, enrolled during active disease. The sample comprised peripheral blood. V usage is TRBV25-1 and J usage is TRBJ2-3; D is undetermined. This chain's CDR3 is CASSESLEYGTQYF. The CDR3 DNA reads TGTGCCAGCAGTGAATCATTGGAGTATGGTACGCAGTATTTT.